This T cell receptor (beta chain) was obtained from a study of vaccination effects on CD4 cells after COVID-19. Some clones are missing from TCRdb's copy, which holds only in-frame ones; the method was immunoSEQ multiplex PCR. The data show around 63,000 clones, approximately 71% seen once. Sequencing in the ViraFEST assay came after antigen-specific CD4+ T cells had been expanded with viral peptide pools, which were used to stimulate PBMC. Investigators separated out CD4+ T cells once around 10 days of culture had passed. Absence of prior SARS-CoV-2 infection characterized the vaccine recipients, who showed negative nucleocapsid antibodies. In germline, CDR1 is LNHDA, CDR2 SQIVND (reference sequence). V shed 2 bases, J shed 2 bases, and the junction held 2 bases outside the gene matches. The CDR3 spans 16 residues. This clone was seen only a few times. Its antigen is undetermined.

This sample comprised CD4+ T cells from PBMCs cultured with HCoV-OC43 spike peptides, obtained before COVID-19 vaccination. Subset noted: HCoV-OC43 spike overlapping peptide pool stimulation. The chain has TRBV19 and TRBJ2-1, with TRBD2 matching over 11 bases. This TCR derives from a human donor who received a COVID-19 vaccine. CDR3 DNA sequence: TGTGCCAGTAGTATAACTAGCGGGGGCGCCTACAATGAGCAGTTCTTC. It yields the protein CASSITSGGAYNEQFF.